This TCR beta chain was documented in a study of ipilimumab plus nivolumab after autologous stem cell transplantation. The assay was immunoSEQ multiplex PCR, and TCRdb's table has in-frame clones only and misses some. The sample records some 45,000 clones, 88% being singletons. Germline-derived CDR1 and CDR2 are MNHEY and SVGAGI. V gave up 4 bases and J gave up 0 bases, with 4 bases separating them. CDR3 size: 13 residues. The material was PBMCs, obtained in a trial of ipilimumab plus nivolumab as post-transplant consolidation. This clonotype was obtained from a male donor with multiple myeloma. The V call is TRBV6-5, the J call TRBJ1-5; D is undetermined. CDR3 sequence reads: CASSWSSNQPQHF. In DNA, the CDR3 is TGTGCCAGCAGTTGGAGTAGCAATCAGCCCCAGCATTTT.